These 20 T cell receptor beta chains were all obtained from the same sample, sequenced in a study of blood T cells in healthy people across ages. Through a sample-barcoded 5' primer and a J-beta primer mix, a second PCR was run for roughly 7 to 11 cycles. TCRdb processed the 5' RACE reads anew with MiXCR; each CDR3 protein has one entry. The data show hundreds of thousands of distinct CDR3 sequences, 32% seen once. The sequencing input was blood. These TCRs come from a woman of 80 years or more in good health.

This rearrangement joins TRBV5-8 to TRBJ1-1; possibly TRBD1 for D (5 bases). Germline values: CDR1 SGHTS, CDR2 YDEGEE. The germline V and J ends were trimmed by 6 bases and 0 bases, with 21 bases remaining between them. There are 17 residues in the CDR3. CDR3 sequence reads: CASTRLGTQLMNTEAFF. The DNA of the CDR3 is TGTGCCAGCACCCGATTGGGGACCCAGCTTATGAACACTGAAGCTTTCTTT.

In its sample, this clonotype was seen many times. This chain joins TRBV5-1 and TRBJ2-1; 8 nucleotides agree with TRBD2. Germline CDR1 SGHRS, CDR2 YFSETQ. V trimming: 4 bases; J trimming: 2 bases; junction bases outside the gene matches: 8. There are 16 residues in the CDR3. CDR3 region: CASSQTGTRAYNEQFF. CDR3 DNA sequence: TGCGCCAGCAGCCAGACCGGGACTAGAGCCTACAATGAGCAGTTCTTC.

In the case of this clonotype: This may stem from a read error, because a much larger clone lies one nucleotide away. The V gene is TRBV7-2, the J gene TRBJ2-5; D possibly corresponds to TRBD2 (6 bases). Germline assignment: CDR1 SGHTA and CDR2 FQGNSA. The CDR3 is 14 amino acids. Here the CDR3 DNA reads TGTGCCAGCAGCTTGGGACTCTCGGAAGAGGCCCAGTACTTC. Translation gives CASSLGLSEEAQYF.

In regard to this clonotype: A read error is likely, as this CDR3 ends without the conserved phenylalanine or tryptophan. The J gene is TRBJ2-7, the V gene TRBV7-9; 7 nucleotides agree with TRBD1. The ends lost 4 bases at V and 3 bases at J; junction bases unmatched: 3. This CDR3 has 13 amino acids. Per germline, CDR1 SEHNR and CDR2 FQNEAQ (reference sequence). Written as DNA, the CDR3 is TGTGCCAGCAGCTACACAGGGGACTACGAGCAGTACTGC. It is translated as CASSYTGDYEQYC.

In regard to this clonotype: One junction end does not reproduce the germline sequence, and a read error may be involved. This chain connects TRBV6-2 or TRBV6-3 to TRBJ2-7, with 9 bases lining up with TRBD1. The CDR3 runs to 15 residues. Germline CDR1 is MNHEY and CDR2 is SVGEGT. CDR3 nucleotides: TGTGCCAGCAGCTACTCTCGACAGGGGGAATACGAGCAGTACTTC. It encodes CASSYSRQGEYEQYF.

This clonotype has a count of ten or more. V gene TRBV4-1 combines with J gene TRBJ2-7; D unclear. Trimming removed 5 bases from V and 2 bases from J, with 7 bases in between. From germline, CDR1 is MGHRA and CDR2 YSYEKL. This CDR3 contains 12 residues. CDR3 nucleotide sequence: TGCGCCAGCAGCTCCCGGACCTACGAGCAGTACTTC. Translating gives CASSSRTYEQYF.

The CDR3 coding sequence is TGTGCCAGCAGTCCCTCTCCTTTCGGAGGCAAAGAGACCCAGTACTTC. This gives the protein CASSPSPFGGKETQYF. The genes are TRBV27 and TRBJ2-7; D is possibly TRBD2 (5 bases). TRBJ2-5 matches the DNA end more closely, so the J call is doubtful. Germline V lookup: CDR1 MNHEY, CDR2 SMNVEV (reference sequence). The CDR3 loop spans 16 amino acids.

About this clonotype itself: One junction end does not reproduce the germline sequence, and a read error may be involved. The gene calls are TRBV3-1 and TRBJ1-2, with TRBD1 as a possible D gene (6 bases). The CDR3 extends over 15 amino acids. From germline, CDR1 is LGHDT and CDR2 YNNKEL (reference sequence). In DNA, the CDR3 is TGTGCCGGCAGCCAAGGGACATCTTCTAACTATGGCTACACCTTC. This codes for CAGSQGTSSNYGYTF.

V and J are TRBV30 and TRBJ1-1, with 7 bases that match TRBD1. The germline V gene has CDR1 GTSNPN and CDR2 SVGIG (reference sequence). CDR3 size: 12 residues. Trimming removed 4 bases from V and 7 bases from J; junction bases left unmatched: 6. CDR3 in DNA: TGTGCCTGGACCCCCGACAGGGTTGAAGCTTTCTTT. As protein: CAWTPDRVEAFF.

The chain employs TRBV7-9 and TRBJ2-3; no firm D call. CDR3 length: 14 residues. The V end lost 1 base, the J end lost 3 bases, and 8 bases lay between the germline ends. Per the germline V gene, CDR1 is SEHNR and CDR2 is FQNEAQ (reference sequence). CDR3 sequence: CASSLGATTDTQYF. As DNA, the CDR3 is TGTGCCAGCAGCTTAGGGGCTACTACAGATACGCAGTATTTT.

The CDR3 reads CASSLSGQRGYTF. For the CDR3, the DNA is TGTGCCAGCAGTTTGTCCGGGCAAAGGGGCTACACCTTC. The chain links TRBV3-1 to TRBJ1-2; no clear D gene. The CDR3 runs to 13 residues. Between the trimmed V and J ends, which lost 6 bases and 8 bases, there was a span of 16 bases. Germline V gene lookup returns CDR1 LGHDT and CDR2 YNNKEL (reference sequence).

This clonotype appeared many times. This chain uses TRBV20-1 with TRBJ2-3; 10 nucleotides align to TRBD2. Germline assignment: CDR1 DFQATT and CDR2 SNEGSKA (reference sequence). The CDR3 is made up of 16 amino acids. V gave up 2 bases and J gave up 7 bases; unmatched junction bases: 12. The CDR3 sequence is CSARPTPTAGGYTQYF. The CDR3 DNA sequence: TGCAGTGCTAGACCTACCCCAACAGCGGGGGGGTATACGCAGTATTTT.

V gene TRBV5-6 combines with J gene TRBJ2-1; perhaps TRBD2 as D (6 bases). The CDR3 has 16 residues. Per the germline V gene, CDR1 is SGHDT and CDR2 is YYEEEE. V gave up 0 bases and J gave up 1 base, with 11 bases separating them. The CDR3 is CASSLELARSYNEQFF. The CDR3 DNA is TGTGCCAGCAGCTTGGAACTAGCTAGGTCCTACAATGAGCAGTTCTTC.

The chain joins TRBV2 to TRBJ1-4; possible D gene TRBD1, 6 bases. The CDR3 is made up of 14 amino acids. With 6 bases removed from V and 7 bases from J, the gap between germline ends came to 15 bases. Germline lookup yields CDR1 SNHLY and CDR2 FYNNEI. CDR3 DNA: TGTGCCAGCAGCTTACAGGGTGGTAGTGAAAAACTGTTTTTT. Amino acids: CASSLQGGSEKLFF.

This clonotype has ten or more counts. The chain uses TRBV19 and TRBJ2-3, with D uncertain. Trimming removed 1 base at V and 4 bases at J, with 12 bases between. The germline V gene has CDR1 LNHDA and CDR2 SQIVND (reference sequence). This CDR3 region has 15 residues. This CDR3 is CASSIVLQGPDTQYF. CDR3 DNA: TGTGCCAGTAGTATAGTTCTGCAAGGCCCAGATACGCAGTATTTT.

This chain connects TRBV11-3 to TRBJ2-1; 9 positions match TRBD1. The assigned J gene may be wrong: the sequence end matches TRBJ2-7 better. This CDR3 comprises 15 residues. Germline CDR1 reads SGHNT; CDR2 reads YENEEA. In DNA form, the CDR3 reads TGTGCCAGCAGCTTGGGACAGGGACCCTACAATGAGCAGTACTTC. Residues: CASSLGQGPYNEQYF.

A note on this clonotype: The CDR3 end shows no conserved phenylalanine or tryptophan, and so a read error is likely. The chain recombines TRBV12-3 or TRBV12-4 with TRBJ1-4, with D possibly TRBD1 on 5 matching bases. This CDR3 is 18 amino acids long. Trimming took off 0 bases at V and 1 base at J, with 15 bases between the two ends. The CDR3 DNA reads TGTGCCAGCAGTTTAGCAGTGGGGACGGGGAGAACTAATGAAAAACTGTTTTGT. Protein: CASSLAVGTGRTNEKLFC.

This clonotype was counted only a few times. The J gene is TRBJ1-5, the V gene TRBV30; TRBD1 aligns across 7 bases. The CDR3 has 13 residues. J lost 6 bases, V lost 0 bases, and 2 bases had no gene match. Looked up from germline, CDR1 is GTSNPN and CDR2 is SVGIG (reference sequence). CDR3 bases: TGTGCCTGGAGTGTAGGGGGCTCTCAGCCCCAGCATTTT. Protein sequence: CAWSVGGSQPQHF.

This clonotype turned up a few times. At one boundary the junction diverges from the germline segment, which might be a read error. The chain combines TRBV6-4 with TRBJ2-1; D remains unclear. Germline V gene sequence: CDR1 MRHNA, CDR2 SNTAGT. This CDR3 comprises 15 residues. The CDR3 DNA follows: TGTGCCGGCAGTGATGGCACTTCGAGATACAATGAGCAGTTCTTC. As protein: CAGSDGTSRYNEQFF.

Ten or more counts support this clonotype. The CDR3 coding sequence is TGTGCCAGCAGCTTAAGGTCGGACATAGCCACAGATACGCAGTATTTT. This encodes CASSLRSDIATDTQYF. This sequence joins TRBV7-9 and TRBJ2-3, with a possible D match to TRBD1 (5 bases). Looked up from germline, CDR1 is SEHNR and CDR2 is FQNEAQ (reference sequence). Trimming pared 2 bases from V and 2 bases from J, leaving 14 bases between. The CDR3 has 16 residues.